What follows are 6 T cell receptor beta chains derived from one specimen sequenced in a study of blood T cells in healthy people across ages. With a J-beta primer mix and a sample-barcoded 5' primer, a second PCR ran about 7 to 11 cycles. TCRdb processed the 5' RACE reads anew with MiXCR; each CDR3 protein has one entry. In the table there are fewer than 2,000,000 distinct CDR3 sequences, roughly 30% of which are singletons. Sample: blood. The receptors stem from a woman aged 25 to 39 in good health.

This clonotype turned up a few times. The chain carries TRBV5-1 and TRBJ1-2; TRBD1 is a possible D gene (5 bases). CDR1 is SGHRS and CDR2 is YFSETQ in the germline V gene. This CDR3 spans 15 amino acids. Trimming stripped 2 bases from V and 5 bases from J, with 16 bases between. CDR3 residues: CASSFTGTTNYGYTF. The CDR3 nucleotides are TGCGCCAGCAGCTTTACCGGGACTACCAATTATGGCTACACCTTC.

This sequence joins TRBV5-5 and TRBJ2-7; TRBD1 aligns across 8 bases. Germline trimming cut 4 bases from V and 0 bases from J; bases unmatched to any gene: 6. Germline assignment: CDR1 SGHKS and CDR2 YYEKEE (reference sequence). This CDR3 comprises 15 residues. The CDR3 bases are TGTGCCAGCAGCCCCAGGACAGGGACCTCCTACGAGCAGTACTTC. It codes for CASSPRTGTSYEQYF.

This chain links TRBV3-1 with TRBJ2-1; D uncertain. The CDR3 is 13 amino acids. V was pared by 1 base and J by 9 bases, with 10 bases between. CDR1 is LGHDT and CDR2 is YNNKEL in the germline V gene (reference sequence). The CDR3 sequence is CASSQGVKVEQFF. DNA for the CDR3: TGTGCCAGCAGCCAAGGGGTTAAGGTTGAGCAGTTCTTC.

CDR3 region: CSASDPTSGVFHEQFF. Written as DNA, the CDR3 is TGCAGTGCTAGCGACCCGACTAGCGGGGTTTTCCATGAGCAGTTCTTC. V and J are TRBV20-1 and TRBJ2-1; 11 nucleotides agree with TRBD2. The CDR3 contains 16 residues. V was pared by 3 bases and J by 8 bases, with 12 bases of the junction left unmatched. CDR1 is DFQATT and CDR2 is SNEGSKA in the germline V gene (reference sequence).

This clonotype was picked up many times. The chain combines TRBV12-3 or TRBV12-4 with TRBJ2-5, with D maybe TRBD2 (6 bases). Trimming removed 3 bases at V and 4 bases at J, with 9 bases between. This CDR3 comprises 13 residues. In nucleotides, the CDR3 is TGTGCCAGCAGTTTCTCCGGGAGAGAGACCCAGTACTTC. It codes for CASSFSGRETQYF.

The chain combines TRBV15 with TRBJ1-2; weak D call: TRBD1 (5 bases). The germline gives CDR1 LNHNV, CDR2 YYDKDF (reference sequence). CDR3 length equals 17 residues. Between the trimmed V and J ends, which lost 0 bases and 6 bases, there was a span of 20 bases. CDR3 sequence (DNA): TGTGCCACCAGCAGAGACAATTTGGCAGGGATAGTGCATGGCTACACCTTC. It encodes CATSRDNLAGIVHGYTF.